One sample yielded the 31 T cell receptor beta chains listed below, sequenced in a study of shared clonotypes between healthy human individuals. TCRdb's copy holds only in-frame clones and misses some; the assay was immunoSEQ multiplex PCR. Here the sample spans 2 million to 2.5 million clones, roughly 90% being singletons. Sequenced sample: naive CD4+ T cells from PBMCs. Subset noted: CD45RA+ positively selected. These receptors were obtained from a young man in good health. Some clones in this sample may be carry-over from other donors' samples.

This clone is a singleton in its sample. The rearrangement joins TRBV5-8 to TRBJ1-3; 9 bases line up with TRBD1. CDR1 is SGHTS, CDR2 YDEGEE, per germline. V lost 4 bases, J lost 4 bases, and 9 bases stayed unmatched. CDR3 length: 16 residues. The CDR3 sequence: CASSGTDRGSGNTIYF. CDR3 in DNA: TGTGCCAGCAGCGGGACCGACAGGGGGAGCGGAAACACCATATATTTT.

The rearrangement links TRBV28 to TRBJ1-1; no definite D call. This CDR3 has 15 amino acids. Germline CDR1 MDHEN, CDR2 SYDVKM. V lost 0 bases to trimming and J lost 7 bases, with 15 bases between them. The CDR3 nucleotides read TGTGCCAGCAGTTTATGGACCGTCGGACCGGGTGAAGCTTTCTTT. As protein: CASSLWTVGPGEAFF.

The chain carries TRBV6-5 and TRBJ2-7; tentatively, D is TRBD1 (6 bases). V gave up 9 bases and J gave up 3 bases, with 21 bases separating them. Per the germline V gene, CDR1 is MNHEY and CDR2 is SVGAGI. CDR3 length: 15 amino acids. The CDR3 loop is CASLRTGTPYYEQYF. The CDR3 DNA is TGTGCCAGTCTACGCACCGGGACACCCTACTACGAGCAGTACTTC.

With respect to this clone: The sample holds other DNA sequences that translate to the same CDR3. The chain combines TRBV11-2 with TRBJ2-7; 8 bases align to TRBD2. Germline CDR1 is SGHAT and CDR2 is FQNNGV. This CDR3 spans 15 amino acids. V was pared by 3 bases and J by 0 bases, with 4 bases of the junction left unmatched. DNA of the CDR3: TGTGCCAGCAGCTTGCTAGCGGGCAGCTCCTACGAGCAGTACTTC. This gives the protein CASSLLAGSSYEQYF.

CDR3 coding DNA: TGTGCCAGCACAGGTACAGCCGCGGGGCCCTTGAACACTGAAGCTTTCTTT. It yields the protein CASTGTAAGPLNTEAFF. The chain employs TRBV28 and TRBJ1-1; TRBD1 is a possible D gene (5 bases). Trimming removed 7 bases at V and 0 bases at J, with 21 bases between. The CDR3 is made up of 17 amino acids. Germline V lookup: CDR1 MDHEN, CDR2 SYDVKM. Supplemented by reference TRBV28 and TRBJ1-1, the full variable domain reads DVKVTQSSRYLVKRTGEKVFLECVQDMDHENMFWYRQDPGLGLRLIYFSYDVKMKEKGDIPEGYSVSREKKERFSLILESASTNQTSMYLCASTGTAAGPLNTEAFFGQGTRLTVV.

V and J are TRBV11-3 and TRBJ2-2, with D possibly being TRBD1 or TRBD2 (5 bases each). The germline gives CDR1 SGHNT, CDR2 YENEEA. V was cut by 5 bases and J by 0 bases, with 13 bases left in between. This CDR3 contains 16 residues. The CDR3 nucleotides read TGTGCCAGCAGCAAATGGGACGGAGCGAACACCGGGGAGCTGTTTTTT. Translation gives CASSKWDGANTGELFF. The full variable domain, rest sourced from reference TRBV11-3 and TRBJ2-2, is EAGVVQSPRYKIIEKKQPVAFWCNPISGHNTLYWYLQNLGQGPELLIRYENEEAVDDSQLPKDRFSAERLKGVDSTLKIQPAELGDSAVYLCASSKWDGANTGELFFGEGSRLTVL.

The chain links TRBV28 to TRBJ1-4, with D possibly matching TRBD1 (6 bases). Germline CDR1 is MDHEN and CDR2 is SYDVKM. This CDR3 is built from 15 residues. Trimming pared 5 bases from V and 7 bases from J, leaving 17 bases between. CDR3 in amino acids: CASSRPGGRAEKLFF. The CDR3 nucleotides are TGTGCCAGCAGTCGTCCGGGGGGGCGGGCTGAAAAACTGTTTTTT. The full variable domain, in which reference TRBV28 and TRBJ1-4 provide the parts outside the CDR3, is DVKVTQSSRYLVKRTGEKVFLECVQDMDHENMFWYRQDPGLGLRLIYFSYDVKMKEKGDIPEGYSVSREKKERFSLILESASTNQTSMYLCASSRPGGRAEKLFFGSGTQLSVL.

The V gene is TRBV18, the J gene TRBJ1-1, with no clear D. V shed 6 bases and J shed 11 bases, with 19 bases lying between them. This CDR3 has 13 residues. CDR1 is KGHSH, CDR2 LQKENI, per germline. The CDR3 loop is CASSPSEKLRAFF. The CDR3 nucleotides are TGTGCCAGCTCCCCCTCTGAGAAGCTGCGGGCTTTCTTT.

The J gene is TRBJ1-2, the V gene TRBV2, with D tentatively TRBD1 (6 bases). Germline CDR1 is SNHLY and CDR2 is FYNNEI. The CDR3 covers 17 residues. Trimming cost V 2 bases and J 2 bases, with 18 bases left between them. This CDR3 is CASSEWVGQGTNYGYTF. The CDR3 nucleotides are TGTGCCAGCAGTGAATGGGTTGGTCAGGGGACCAACTATGGCTACACCTTC.

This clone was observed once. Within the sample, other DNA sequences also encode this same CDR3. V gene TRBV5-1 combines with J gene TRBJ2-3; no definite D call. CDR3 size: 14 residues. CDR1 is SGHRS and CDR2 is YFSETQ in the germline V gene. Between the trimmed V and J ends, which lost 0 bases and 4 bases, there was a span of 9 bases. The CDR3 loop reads CASSLGQLPDTQYF. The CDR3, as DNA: TGCGCCAGCAGCTTGGGTCAGCTTCCAGATACGCAGTATTTT.

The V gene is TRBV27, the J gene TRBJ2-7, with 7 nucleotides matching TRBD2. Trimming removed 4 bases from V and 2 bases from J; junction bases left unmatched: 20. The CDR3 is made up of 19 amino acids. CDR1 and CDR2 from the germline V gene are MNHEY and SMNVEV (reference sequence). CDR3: CASSSPTIFGRGRPYEQYF. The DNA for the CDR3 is TGTGCCAGCAGTTCCCCCACCATTTTTGGGCGCGGGAGACCCTACGAGCAGTACTTC.

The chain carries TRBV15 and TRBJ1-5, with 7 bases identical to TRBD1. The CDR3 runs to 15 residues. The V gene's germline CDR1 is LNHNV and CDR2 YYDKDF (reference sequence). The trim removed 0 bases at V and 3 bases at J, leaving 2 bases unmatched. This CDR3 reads CATSREGQPNQPQHF. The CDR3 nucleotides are TGTGCCACCAGCAGAGAGGGACAGCCCAATCAGCCCCAGCATTTT.

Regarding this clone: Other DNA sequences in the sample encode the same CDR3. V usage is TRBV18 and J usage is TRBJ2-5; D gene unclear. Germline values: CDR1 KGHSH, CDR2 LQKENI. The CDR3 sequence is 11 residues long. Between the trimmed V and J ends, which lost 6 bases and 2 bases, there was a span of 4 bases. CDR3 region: CASSQQETQYF. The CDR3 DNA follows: TGTGCCAGCTCTCAACAAGAGACCCAGTACTTC.

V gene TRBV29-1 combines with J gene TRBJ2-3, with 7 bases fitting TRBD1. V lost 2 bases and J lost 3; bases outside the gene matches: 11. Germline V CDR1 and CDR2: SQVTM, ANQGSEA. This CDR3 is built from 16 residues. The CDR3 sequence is CSVEKNRGFSTDTQYF. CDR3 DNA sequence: TGCAGCGTTGAAAAGAACAGGGGCTTTTCAACAGATACGCAGTATTTT.

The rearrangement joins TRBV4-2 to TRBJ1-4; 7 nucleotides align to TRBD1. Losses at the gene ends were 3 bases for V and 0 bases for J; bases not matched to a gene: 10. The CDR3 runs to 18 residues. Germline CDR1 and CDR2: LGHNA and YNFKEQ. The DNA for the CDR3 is TGTGCCAGCAGCCAGTGGACAGGCTCCCTTGCAACTAATGAAAAACTGTTTTTT. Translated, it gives CASSQWTGSLATNEKLFF.

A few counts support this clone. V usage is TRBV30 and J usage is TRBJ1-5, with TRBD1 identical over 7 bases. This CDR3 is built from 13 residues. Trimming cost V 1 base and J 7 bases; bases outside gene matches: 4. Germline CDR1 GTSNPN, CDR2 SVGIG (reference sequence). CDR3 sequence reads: CAWSATGEQPQHF. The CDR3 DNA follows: TGTGCCTGGAGTGCCACAGGGGAACAGCCCCAGCATTTT. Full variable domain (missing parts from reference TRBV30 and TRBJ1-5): SQTIHQWPATLVQPVGSPLSLECTVEGTSNPNLYWYRQAAGRGLQLLFYSVGIGQISSEVPQNLSASRPQDRQFILSSKKLLLSDSGFYLCAWSATGEQPQHFGDGTRLSIL.

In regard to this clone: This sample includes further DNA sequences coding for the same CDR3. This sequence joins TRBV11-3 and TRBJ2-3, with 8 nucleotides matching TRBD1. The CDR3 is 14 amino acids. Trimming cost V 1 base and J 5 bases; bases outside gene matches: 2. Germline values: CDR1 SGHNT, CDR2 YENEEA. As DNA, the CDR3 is TGTGCCAGCAGCTTAGGGGGGACAGGAGATACGCAGTATTTT. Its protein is CASSLGGTGDTQYF.

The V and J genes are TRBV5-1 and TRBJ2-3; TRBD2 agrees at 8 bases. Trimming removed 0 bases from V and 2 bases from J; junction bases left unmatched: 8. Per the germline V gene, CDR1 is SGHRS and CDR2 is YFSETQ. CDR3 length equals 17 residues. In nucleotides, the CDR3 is TGCGCCAGCAGCTTGGAGTTAGCGGGATCCTCCACAGATACGCAGTATTTT. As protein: CASSLELAGSSTDTQYF.

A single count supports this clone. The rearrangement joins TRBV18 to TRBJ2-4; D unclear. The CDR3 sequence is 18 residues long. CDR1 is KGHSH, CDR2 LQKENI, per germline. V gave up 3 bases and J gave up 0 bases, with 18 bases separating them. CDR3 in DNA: TGTGCCAGCTCACCCCCGCCACGACCGCTTTTAGCCAAAAACATTCAGTACTTC. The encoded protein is CASSPPPRPLLAKNIQYF. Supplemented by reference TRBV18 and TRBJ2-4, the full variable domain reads NAGVMQNPRHLVRRRGQEARLRCSPMKGHSHVYWYRQLPEEGLKFMVYLQKENIIDESGMPKERFSAEFPKEGPSILRIQQVVRGDSAAYFCASSPPPRPLLAKNIQYFGAGTRLSVL.

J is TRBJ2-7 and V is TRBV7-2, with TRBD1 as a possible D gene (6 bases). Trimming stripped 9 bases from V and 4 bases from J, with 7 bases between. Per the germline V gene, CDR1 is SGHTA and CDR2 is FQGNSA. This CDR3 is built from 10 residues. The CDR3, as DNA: TGTGCCAGTCAGGGGTACGAGCAGTACTTC. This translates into CASQGYEQYF.

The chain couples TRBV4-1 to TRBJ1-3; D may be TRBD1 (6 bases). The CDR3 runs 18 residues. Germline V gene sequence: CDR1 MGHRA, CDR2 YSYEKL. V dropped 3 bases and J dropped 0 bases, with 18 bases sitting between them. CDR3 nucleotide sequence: TGCGCCAGCAGCCAGGATGAATTGGACAGATTCTCTGGAAACACCATATATTTT. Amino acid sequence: CASSQDELDRFSGNTIYF.

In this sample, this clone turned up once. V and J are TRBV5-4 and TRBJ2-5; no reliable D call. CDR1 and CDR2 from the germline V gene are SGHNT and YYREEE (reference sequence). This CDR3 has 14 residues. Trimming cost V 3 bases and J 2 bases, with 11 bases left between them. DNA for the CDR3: TGTGCCAGCAGCTCCATTCAGGTGCAAGAGACCCAGTACTTC. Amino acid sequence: CASSSIQVQETQYF.

The DNA for the CDR3 is TGTGCCAGCAATATCGGGAGTTGGAATGAGCAGTTCTTC. Translation gives CASNIGSWNEQFF. The chain recombines TRBV2 with TRBJ2-1; a weak D match, TRBD2 (6 bases). CDR3 length equals 13 residues. Per germline, CDR1 SNHLY and CDR2 FYNNEI. Trimming left V 7 bases short and J 7 bases short, with 14 bases between.

The CDR3 DNA is TGTGCCATCAGTGACTCGCCGGTCCCTAATGAAAAACTGTTTTTT. As protein: CAISDSPVPNEKLFF. The V call is TRBV10-3, the J call TRBJ1-4, with D hard to call. Germline V lookup: CDR1 ENHRY, CDR2 SYGVKD. Trimming shortened V by 3 bases and J by 3 bases, and 11 bases separated the two germline ends. This CDR3 comprises 15 residues.

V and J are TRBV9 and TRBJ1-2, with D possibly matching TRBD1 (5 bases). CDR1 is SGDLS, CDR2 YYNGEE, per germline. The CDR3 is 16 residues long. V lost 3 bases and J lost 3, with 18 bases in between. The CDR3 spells CASSGVRGARDYGYTF. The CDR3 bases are TGTGCCAGCAGCGGAGTTCGAGGGGCACGCGACTATGGCTACACCTTC.

CDR3 nucleotides: TGTGCCAGCAGTGAAGCGTTGGGGACAGTCAGAGGGAGGTATGGCTACACCTTC. Translated, it gives CASSEALGTVRGRYGYTF. The gene calls are TRBV6-1 and TRBJ1-2; 7 bases fit TRBD1. V lost 0 bases to trimming and J lost 5 bases; unmatched junction nucleotides: 15. CDR3 size: 18 residues. CDR1 MNHNS and CDR2 SASEGT come from the germline V gene.

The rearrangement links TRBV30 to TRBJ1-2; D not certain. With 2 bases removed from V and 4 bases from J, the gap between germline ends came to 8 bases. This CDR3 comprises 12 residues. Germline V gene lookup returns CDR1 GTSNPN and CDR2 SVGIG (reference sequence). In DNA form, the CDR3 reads TGTGCCTGGAGTATGCGGATCTATGGCTACACCTTC. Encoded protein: CAWSMRIYGYTF.

CDR3: CASSGSGVNTGELFF. CDR3 nucleotide sequence: TGTGCCAGCAGCGGTAGCGGGGTGAACACCGGGGAGCTGTTTTTT. The chain carries TRBV9 and TRBJ2-2; 8 bases line up with TRBD2. This CDR3 is built from 15 residues. V was pared by 3 bases and J by 1 base, with 2 bases of the junction left unmatched. Germline CDR1 reads SGDLS; CDR2 reads YYNGEE.

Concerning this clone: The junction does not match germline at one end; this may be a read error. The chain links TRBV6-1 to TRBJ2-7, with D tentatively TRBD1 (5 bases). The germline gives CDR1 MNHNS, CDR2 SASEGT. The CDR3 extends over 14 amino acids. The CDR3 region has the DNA TGTGCCAGCACTGAAGGGGCGGAAACCTACGAGCAGTACTTC. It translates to CASTEGAETYEQYF.

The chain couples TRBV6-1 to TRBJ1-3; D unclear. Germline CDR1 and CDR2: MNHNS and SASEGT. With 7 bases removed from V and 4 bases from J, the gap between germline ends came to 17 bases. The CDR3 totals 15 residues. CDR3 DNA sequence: TGTGCCAGCACCCTCGACGGTCTTCAGGGAAACACCATATATTTT. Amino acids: CASTLDGLQGNTIYF.

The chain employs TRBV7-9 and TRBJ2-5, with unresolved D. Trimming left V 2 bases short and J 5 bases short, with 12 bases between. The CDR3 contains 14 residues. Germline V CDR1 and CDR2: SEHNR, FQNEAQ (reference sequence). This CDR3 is CASSLSGLGETQYF. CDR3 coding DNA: TGTGCCAGCAGCTTATCCGGGCTTGGCGAGACCCAGTACTTC.